This record concerns one T cell receptor beta chain sequence. V was cut by 2 bases and J by 7 bases, with 17 bases left in between. Germline V gene sequence: CDR1 DFQATT, CDR2 SNEGSKA (reference sequence). The CDR3 has 14 amino acids. TCRdb redid the calling of the reads with MiXCR, one entry per CDR3 protein. The table lists about 180,000 distinct CDR3 sequences, around 15% of them singletons, with 27% in the top ten. These data are taken from a study of T cell repertoires in cytomegalovirus infection. The sequenced sample consisted of PBMCs. The rearrangement uses TRBV20-1 and TRBJ1-2; no clear D. The TCR originated in a human donor in good health (CMV status not recorded). Some clones in this sample may be carry-over from other donors' samples. In DNA, the CDR3 is TGCAGTGCTAGATCCCACGAGCGGCCGGGTGGCTACACCTTC. The encoded protein is CSARSHERPGGYTF.